This T cell receptor beta chain originates from a study of neurological immune-mediated disorders. A blood bank in Maryland, USA, provided the volunteers who served as healthy controls. Unsorted libraries were prepared from 2 million PBMCs held at -80 C. The cDNA was generated through 5'RACE incorporating 10-nucleotide random UMIs. MiXCR, run by TCRdb on the 5' RACE reads, gives a single entry per CDR3 protein. The sample has almost 30,000 distinct CDR3 sequences; over 10% are singletons. This CDR3 has 23 residues. The germline V gene encodes CDR1 MGHRA and CDR2 YSYEKL. The junction had 22 bases not matched to a gene; V was cut back by 3 bases and J by 1 base. Whole-study results and caveats: HTLV-1-associated myelopathy displayed the greatest TCR clonal expansion, and multiple sclerosis exhibited the smallest, lower than that of healthy controls.

By sample fraction, this clonotype is medium-sized (0.01 to 0.1%). Its matching antigen is unknown. The sample consisted of PBMCs. This TCR derives from a woman aged 60-75 years in good health. This chain joins TRBV4-1 and TRBJ2-1, with 12 bases matching TRBD1. Here the CDR3 reads CASSHIEGQGAVFVPRSYNEQFF. The CDR3 DNA reads as TGCGCCAGCAGCCACATCGAGGGACAGGGGGCGGTTTTTGTGCCTCGGTCCTACAATGAGCAGTTCTTC.